The clone carrying this TCR beta chain was detected only once. This sample stems from a study of T-cell reconstitution after alpha-beta-depleted transplantation in children. The CDR3 covers 14 residues. Trimming took off 6 bases at V and 0 bases at J, with 9 bases between the two ends. Germline loops: CDR1 ENHRY, CDR2 SYGVKD. Unique molecular identifiers were built into the TCRbeta library. From the PCR reads, TCRdb called clonotypes with MiXCR, one entry per CDR3 protein. The table records about 980,000 distinct CDR3 sequences, about 31% of them present only once. The chain uses TRBV10-3 and TRBJ2-1; no clear D. The clonotype comes from a boy under three years old who had a stem cell transplant for SCID, so the T cells may come from the graft donor. This material consisted of PBMCs, mostly from graft donor cells, taken 360 days after TCRalphabeta/CD19-depleted stem cell transplant. DNA of the CDR3: TGTGCCATCAGCTCACAAAGCTCCTACAATGAGCAGTTCTTC. This translates into CAISSQSSYNEQFF.